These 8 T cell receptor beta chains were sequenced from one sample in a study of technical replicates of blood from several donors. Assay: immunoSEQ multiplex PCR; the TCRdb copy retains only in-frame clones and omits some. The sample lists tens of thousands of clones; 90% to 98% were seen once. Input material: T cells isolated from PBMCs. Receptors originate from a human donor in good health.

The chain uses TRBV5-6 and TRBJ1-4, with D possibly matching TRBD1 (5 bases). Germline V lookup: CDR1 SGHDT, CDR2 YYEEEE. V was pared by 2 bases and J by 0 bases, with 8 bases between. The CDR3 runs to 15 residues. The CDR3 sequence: CASSLSGSTNEKLFF. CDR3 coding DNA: TGTGCCAGCAGCTTATCAGGGTCAACTAATGAAAAACTGTTTTTT.

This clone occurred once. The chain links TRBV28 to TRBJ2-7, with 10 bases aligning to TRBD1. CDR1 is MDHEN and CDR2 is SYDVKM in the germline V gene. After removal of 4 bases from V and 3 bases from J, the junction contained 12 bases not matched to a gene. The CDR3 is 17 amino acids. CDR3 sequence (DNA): TGTGCCAGCAGTTCACCGGGACAGGGGCATGGTCTCTACGAGCAGTACTTC. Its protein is CASSSPGQGHGLYEQYF.

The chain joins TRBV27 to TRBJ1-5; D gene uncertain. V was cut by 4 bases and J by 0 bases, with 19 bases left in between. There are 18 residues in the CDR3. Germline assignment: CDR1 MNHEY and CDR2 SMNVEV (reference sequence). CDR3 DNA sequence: TGTGCCAGCAGTTCCCTGGACTCCTCGCCCCCTAGCAATCAGCCCCAGCATTTT. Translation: CASSSLDSSPPSNQPQHF.

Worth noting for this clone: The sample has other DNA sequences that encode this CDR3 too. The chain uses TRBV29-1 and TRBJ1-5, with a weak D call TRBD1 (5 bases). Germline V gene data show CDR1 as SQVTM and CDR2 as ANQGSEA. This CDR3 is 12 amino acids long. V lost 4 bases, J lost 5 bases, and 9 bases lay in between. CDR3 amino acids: CSVGDSDQPQHF. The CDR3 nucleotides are TGCAGCGTTGGCGACAGCGATCAGCCCCAGCATTTT. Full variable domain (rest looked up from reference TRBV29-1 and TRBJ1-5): SAVISQKPSRDICQRGTSLTIQCQVDSQVTMMFWYRQQPGQSLTLIATANQGSEATYESGFVIDKFPISRPNLTFSTLTVSNMSPEDSSIYLCSVGDSDQPQHFGDGTRLSIL.

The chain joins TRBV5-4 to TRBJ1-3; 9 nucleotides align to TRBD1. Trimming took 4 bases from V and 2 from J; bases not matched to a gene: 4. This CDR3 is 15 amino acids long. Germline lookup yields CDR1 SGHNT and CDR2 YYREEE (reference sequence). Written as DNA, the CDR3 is TGTGCCAGCAGCCGCACAGGGGGCCCTGGAAACACCATATATTTT. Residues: CASSRTGGPGNTIYF. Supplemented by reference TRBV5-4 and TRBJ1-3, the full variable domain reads ETGVTQSPTHLIKTRGQQVTLRCSSQSGHNTVSWYQQALGQGPQFIFQYYREEENGRGNFPPRFSGLQFPNYSSELNVNALELDDSALYLCASSRTGGPGNTIYFGEGSWLTVV.

CDR3 nucleotide sequence: TGTGCCAGCAGTAGAAATCAGGGGACTGAAGCTTTCTTT. As protein: CASSRNQGTEAFF. This chain uses TRBV27 with TRBJ1-1; D is possibly TRBD1 (6 bases). The V gene's germline CDR1 is MNHEY and CDR2 SMNVEV (reference sequence). V lost 5 bases, J lost 5 bases, and 12 bases lay in between. This CDR3 has 13 amino acids.

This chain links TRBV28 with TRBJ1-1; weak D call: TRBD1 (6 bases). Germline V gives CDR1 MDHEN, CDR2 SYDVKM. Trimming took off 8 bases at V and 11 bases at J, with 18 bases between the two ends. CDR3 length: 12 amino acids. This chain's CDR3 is CASLSGTQMAFF. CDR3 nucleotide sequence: TGTGCCAGCTTATCCGGGACACAGATGGCTTTCTTT.

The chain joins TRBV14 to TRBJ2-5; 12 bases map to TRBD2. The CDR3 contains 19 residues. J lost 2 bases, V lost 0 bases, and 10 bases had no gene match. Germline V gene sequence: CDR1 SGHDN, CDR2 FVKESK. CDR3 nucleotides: TGTGCCAGCAGCCAAGACCCCAGACTAGCGGGAGTATCTCAAGAGACCCAGTACTTC. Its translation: CASSQDPRLAGVSQETQYF.